This T cell receptor beta chain appears in the sequencing data of a study of a mutant IDH1 vaccine in newly diagnosed glioma. This CDR3 spans 12 amino acids. Per the germline V gene, CDR1 is KGHSH and CDR2 is LQKENI. V was clipped by 3 bases and J by 15 bases, with 15 bases between them. Time point meaning: week 5, during vaccination. A 20-mer mutant IDH1 peptide at 300 ug was injected subcutaneously with topical imiquimod. Remarks on this clone: Antigen: not known.

Profiling relied on immunoSEQ multiplex PCR, and the TCRdb table lists in-frame clones only, not all of them. The sample has nearly 55,000 clones, around 81% seen once. The input for sequencing was PBMCs, taken from a glioma patient whose treatment included an IDH1 peptide vaccine. The sequence was collected from a man aged 25-45 years with glioma. V and J are TRBV18 and TRBJ2-1, with D perhaps TRBD2 (5 bases). Here the CDR3 reads CASSPPDGRGFF. The CDR3 DNA reads TGTGCCAGCTCACCCCCGGACGGTCGGGGGTTCTTC.